One TCR beta chain is described in this entry. This specimen belongs to a study of blood T cell repertoires in COVID-19. CDR1 and CDR2 (germline): LNHDA, SQIVND (reference sequence). Trimming at V came to 5 bases and at J to 7 bases, leaving 7 bases not matched to a gene. The CDR3 extends over 14 amino acids. Here immunoSEQ multiplex PCR was the method, and the copy in TCRdb shows in-frame clones only, minus some. Of 90,000 to 130,000 clones listed, 70% to 90% are singletons. The sequenced sample consisted of peripheral blood. This chain joins TRBV19 and TRBJ1-2; 10 bases agree with TRBD1. The sequence derives from a man aged 35 to 55 with acute or convalescent COVID-19. As DNA, the CDR3 is TGTGCCAGTAGTTCCGGGACAGGGGCCGGTGGCTACACCTTC. Its translation: CASSSGTGAGGYTF.